The 9 T cell receptor beta chains below were found in one sample sequenced in a study of brain T cells in children with intractable seizures. The protocol was immunoSEQ multiplex PCR, while the TCRdb copy is restricted to in-frame clones and leaves out a portion. The sample holds about 41,000 clones; over 75% are singletons and the top ten take 5.5% to 7%. The sequencing here drew on peripheral blood, taken at surgery. The receptors originated from a girl aged 2 to 9 with tuberous sclerosis and intractable seizures.

This chain links TRBV10-3 with TRBJ2-7, with D perhaps TRBD1 (5 bases). Germline V lookup: CDR1 ENHRY, CDR2 SYGVKD. Trimming shortened V by 7 bases and J by 7 bases, and 17 bases separated the two germline ends. The length of the CDR3 is 13 residues. CDR3 amino acids: CAIKGEGVREQYF. CDR3 nucleotide sequence: TGTGCCATCAAAGGGGAAGGGGTTAGGGAGCAGTACTTC.

CDR3 amino acids: CASSPGAGNTIYF. The CDR3 nucleotides read TGTGCCAGCTCACCGGGGGCTGGAAACACCATATATTTT. The chain joins TRBV18 to TRBJ1-3; possibly TRBD1 for D (5 bases). The germline V gene has CDR1 KGHSH and CDR2 LQKENI. Trimming stripped 3 bases from V and 2 bases from J, with 5 bases between. The CDR3 totals 13 residues. The variable domain in full, with the rest retrieved from reference TRBV18 and TRBJ1-3, is NAGVMQNPRHLVRRRGQEARLRCSPMKGHSHVYWYRQLPEEGLKFMVYLQKENIIDESGMPKERFSAEFPKEGPSILRIQQVVRGDSAAYFCASSPGAGNTIYFGEGSWLTVV.

The chain recombines TRBV6-2 or TRBV6-3 with TRBJ2-2; D gene uncertain. The V end was cut by 2 bases, the J end by 5 bases, with 6 bases between. The length of the CDR3 is 13 residues. From germline, CDR1 is MNHEY and CDR2 SVGEGT. The CDR3, as DNA: TGTGCCAGCAGTTACGTCGCTACCGGGGAGCTGTTTTTT. This encodes CASSYVATGELFF.

The chain recombines TRBV11-2 with TRBJ2-2; 8 positions match TRBD2. In germline, CDR1 is SGHAT, CDR2 FQNNGV. The J segment lost 5 bases and the V segment lost 1 base, leaving 9 bases of the junction unmatched. The CDR3 is 17 residues long. The CDR3 reads CASSLARAGVGTGELFF. The CDR3 DNA reads as TGTGCCAGCAGCTTAGCGAGAGCGGGGGTAGGGACCGGGGAGCTGTTTTTT. The full variable domain, in which reference TRBV11-2 and TRBJ2-2 provide the parts outside the CDR3, is EAGVAQSPRYKIIEKRQSVAFWCNPISGHATLYWYQQILGQGPKLLIQFQNNGVVDDSQLPKDRFSAERLKGVDSTLKIQPAKLEDSAVYLCASSLARAGVGTGELFFGEGSRLTVL.

The V and J genes are TRBV7-2 and TRBJ2-3; 10 bases match TRBD2. Germline V gene sequence: CDR1 SGHTA, CDR2 FQGNSA. The ends lost 5 bases at V and 5 bases at J; junction bases unmatched: 7. CDR3 size: 15 residues. The CDR3 region is CASSTKRGGQDTQYF. The CDR3 DNA reads TGTGCCAGCAGCACTAAGCGGGGGGGCCAAGATACGCAGTATTTT.

The V call is TRBV10-1, the J call TRBJ2-7; 8 nucleotides agree with TRBD2. The CDR3 length is 14 residues. J gave up 3 bases and V 6 bases, and 7 bases lay outside the gene matches. From germline, CDR1 is WNHNN and CDR2 SYGVQD (reference sequence). The CDR3 DNA follows: TGCGCCAGCAGGGCGGGGGGCCCCCACTACGAGCAGTACGTC. Protein: CASRAGGPHYEQYV.

The chain is built from TRBV7-8 and TRBJ2-7; TRBD1 agrees at 9 bases. CDR3 length: 19 residues. J lost 3 bases, V lost 6 bases, and 21 bases had no gene match. Germline V gene sequence: CDR1 SGHVS, CDR2 FQNEAQ. CDR3 in amino acids: CASRPSFKRQGQGDYEQYF. The CDR3 DNA follows: TGTGCCAGCAGGCCTTCATTCAAACGACAGGGACAGGGCGACTACGAGCAGTACTTC.

This clone is medium-sized (0.01 to 0.1%) in the sample. The chain has TRBV5-1 and TRBJ2-1, with TRBD2 identical over 7 bases. Trimming at V came to 3 bases and at J to 0 bases, leaving 9 bases not matched to a gene. The germline V gene encodes CDR1 SGHRS and CDR2 YFSETQ. This CDR3 is built from 17 residues. CDR3 DNA sequence: TGCGCCAGCAGCTCGTCGGGAGGAGCAGACTCCTACAATGAGCAGTTCTTC. Protein sequence: CASSSSGGADSYNEQFF.

The chain is built from TRBV5-1 and TRBJ2-6; D remains unclear. Germline V CDR1 and CDR2: SGHRS, YFSETQ. This CDR3 is 15 amino acids long. V lost 1 base, J lost 0 bases, and 5 bases lay in between. The CDR3 DNA is TGCGCCAGCAGCTTGTCGACCTCTGGGGCCAACGTCCTGACTTTC. It codes for CASSLSTSGANVLTF.